This TCR beta chain was recovered during a study of T cells in Graves' hyperthyroidism and ophthalmopathy. General study findings and limits: Peripheral blood also featured most of the thyroid clonotypes expanded above 0.001. Median prediction lead before ophthalmopathy onset was 5.5 to 7 months with the model.

Stability of Graves' hyperthyroidism was defined as absent ophthalmopathy progression within 18 months. Diagnoses were made from clinical symptoms, serum measures (thyroxine and TRAb), thyroid ultrasound and orbital computed tomography. A remark on this clonotype: The target antigen is unknown.

What was amplified from RNA transcripts were TCR beta CDR3 regions. Carried out on the TCR CDR3, a first-round RT-PCR used the HTBI primer set. TCRdb recomputed calls from the multiplex PCR reads with MiXCR, one row per CDR3 protein. The table has about 740,000 distinct CDR3 sequences, 14% seen once. What was sequenced was blood. The receptor comes from a woman aged 18 to 35 with Graves' hyperthyroidism.

This chain's CDR3 is CASSFRNGLGLAGVYTGELFF. The CDR3 DNA reads as TGTGCCAGCAGTTTTAGAAACGGTTTGGGACTAGCGGGAGTTTACACCGGGGAGCTGTTTTTT. The V call is TRBV12-3 or TRBV12-4, the J call TRBJ2-2; 14 nucleotides agree with TRBD2. Losses at the gene ends were 3 bases for V and 3 bases for J; bases not matched to a gene: 15. This CDR3 spans 21 amino acids.